This T cell receptor beta chain was recorded in a study of blood T cell repertoires in COVID-19. Study details: Italy, Spain and the United States were the sources of the convalescent and acute COVID-19 samples. PBMCs, B-cell-depleted T cells, or T cells provided the cDNA or gDNA that made up the material.

In the original processing: Amplification with reference gene primers provided the estimates of nucleated cell counts. Profiling relied on immunoSEQ multiplex PCR, and the TCRdb table lists in-frame clones only, not all of them. V and J calls plus clone size are reproduced from that table; the DNA served to infer D and trimming. Of over 85,000 clones in the sample, around 75% were seen once. This clone was seen more than once but under ten times. Germline assignment: CDR1 SGHVS and CDR2 FQNEAQ. The CDR3 covers 16 residues. Trimming stripped 4 bases from V and 7 bases from J, with 19 bases between. The chain links TRBV7-8 to TRBJ1-4; D is perhaps TRBD1 (5 bases). Sequencing used peripheral blood. This receptor was obtained from a man in his 70s with acute or convalescent COVID-19. CDR3 nucleotide sequence: TGTGCCAGCAGCTCCAGGCGGGGGACTAGTGGTGAAAAACTGTTTTTT. Translating gives CASSSRRGTSGEKLFF.